These 24 T cell receptor beta chains originate from one sample sequenced in a study of T-cell memory formation after mild COVID-19. TCRdb reprocessed the 5' RACE reads via MiXCR and lists one record per CDR3 protein. The sample lists about 81,000 distinct CDR3 sequences, about 23% seen once, with roughly 39% in the top ten. The sample comprised PBMCs or a T cell subset sorted from them (not recorded which). These receptors came from a man younger than 35 who had mild COVID-19 (a few samples of this study predate the infection). Cell type and time point are not known.

J is TRBJ2-5 and V is TRBV4-1, with unresolved D. This CDR3 spans 13 amino acids. V shed 1 base and J shed 7 bases, with 10 bases lying between them. Germline CDR1 is MGHRA and CDR2 is YSYEKL. The CDR3 reads CASSQGSIGTQYF. DNA for the CDR3: TGCGCCAGCAGCCAAGGTAGTATCGGGACCCAGTACTTC.

The V and J genes are TRBV27 and TRBJ2-3, with TRBD1 as a possible D gene (6 bases). V was shortened by 2 bases and J by 4 bases, with 10 bases between the two germline ends. The CDR3 totals 14 residues. The germline V gene has CDR1 MNHEY and CDR2 SMNVEV (reference sequence). The CDR3 spells CASSLSAGADTQYF. In nucleotides, the CDR3 is TGTGCCAGCAGTTTAAGTGCAGGGGCAGATACGCAGTATTTT.

The sample holds a few counts of this clonotype. This chain links TRBV6-2 or TRBV6-3 with TRBJ2-5; D perhaps matches TRBD1 (5 bases). Germline assignment: CDR1 MNHEY and CDR2 SVGEGT. The CDR3 length is 14 residues. V gave up 4 bases and J gave up 2 bases, with 11 bases separating them. The CDR3 loop is CASSSGMEQETQYF. CDR3 in DNA: TGTGCCAGCAGTTCAGGGATGGAACAAGAGACCCAGTACTTC.

This clonotype was found a few times. The chain couples TRBV4-3 to TRBJ1-1; D not resolved. Trimming shortened V by 1 base and J by 1 base, and 13 bases separated the two germline ends. The CDR3 contains 16 residues. Germline CDR1 reads LGHNA; CDR2 reads YSLEER. CDR3 in amino acids: CASSQAKFRANTEAFF. The DNA for the CDR3 is TGCGCCAGCAGCCAAGCGAAATTCCGGGCGAACACTGAAGCTTTCTTT.

The rearrangement joins TRBV5-5 to TRBJ2-3; D not resolved. CDR1 is SGHKS, CDR2 YYEKEE, per germline (reference sequence). This CDR3 is 16 amino acids long. V lost 4 bases to trimming and J lost 4 bases, with 19 bases between them. CDR3 protein: CASSNMFPLWADTQYF. CDR3 DNA sequence: TGTGCCAGCAGCAACATGTTCCCCCTCTGGGCAGATACGCAGTATTTT. Full variable domain (remainder filled in from reference TRBV5-5 and TRBJ2-3): DAGVTQSPTHLIKTRGQQVTLRCSPISGHKSVSWYQQVLGQGPQFIFQYYEKEERGRGNFPDRFSARQFPNYSSELNVNALLLGDSALYLCASSNMFPLWADTQYFGPGTRLTVL.

The rearrangement uses TRBV4-1 and TRBJ2-2, with D perhaps given as TRBD1 or TRBD2 (5 bases each). This CDR3 region has 16 residues. CDR1 and CDR2 (germline): MGHRA, YSYEKL. Trimming cost V 1 base and J 3 bases, with 12 bases left between them. CDR3 DNA: TGCGCCAGCAGCCAAGGCCCGGGGCGGTACACCGGGGAGCTGTTTTTT. Its protein product is CASSQGPGRYTGELFF.

V usage is TRBV20-1 and J usage is TRBJ2-1, with 8 positions matching TRBD1. Per germline, CDR1 DFQATT and CDR2 SNEGSKA (reference sequence). The CDR3 runs 13 residues. The trim removed 6 bases at V and 2 bases at J, leaving 3 bases unmatched. CDR3 protein: CSAGQEPYNEQFF. DNA of the CDR3: TGCAGTGCGGGACAGGAGCCCTACAATGAGCAGTTCTTC.

This chain joins TRBV10-3 and TRBJ2-7; D gene uncertain. This CDR3 contains 14 residues. Germline V lookup: CDR1 ENHRY, CDR2 SYGVKD. V lost 11 bases and J 4 bases, leaving 21 bases between the germline ends. CDR3 protein: CAVYPGLPPYEQYF. CDR3 bases: TGTGCCGTATATCCGGGCCTTCCCCCTTACGAGCAGTACTTC.

This clonotype was seen a handful of times. J is TRBJ2-5 and V is TRBV6-2 or TRBV6-3; 13 bases align to TRBD2. The CDR3 length is 17 residues. Germline loops: CDR1 MNHEY, CDR2 SVGEGT. The V segment lost 0 bases and the J segment 6 bases; nucleotides outside the gene matches: 7. The CDR3 sequence is CASSYSPGLAGFKTQYF. CDR3 nucleotide sequence: TGTGCCAGCAGTTACTCACCGGGACTAGCGGGGTTTAAGACCCAGTACTTC.

This chain links TRBV29-1 with TRBJ1-2; D is uncertain. The germline V gene encodes CDR1 SQVTM and CDR2 ANQGSEA. V was cut by 7 bases and J by 4 bases, with 10 bases left in between. CDR3 length: 11 amino acids. The CDR3 DNA reads TGCAGCGCTAACGGTGGCTATGGCTACACCTTC. Translating gives CSANGGYGYTF.

This clonotype was seen ten or more times. The chain links TRBV27 to TRBJ2-7; either TRBD1 or TRBD2 may supply D (5 bases each). V was cut by 4 bases and J by 3 bases, with 10 bases left in between. This CDR3 has 13 residues. Germline CDR1 is MNHEY and CDR2 is SMNVEV (reference sequence). The CDR3: CASSSRGSYEQYF. In nucleotides, the CDR3 is TGTGCCAGCAGTTCGAGGGGCAGCTACGAGCAGTACTTC.

V gene TRBV6-2 or TRBV6-3 combines with J gene TRBJ2-7; 13 positions match TRBD2. Germline V gene sequence: CDR1 MNHEY, CDR2 SVGEGT. V dropped 6 bases and J dropped 2; count of bases not matched to a gene: 10. The CDR3 has 17 residues. Written as DNA, the CDR3 is TGTGCCAGCAGGGGCACGGGGACTAGCGGGGACACCTACGAGCAGTACGTC. It is translated as CASRGTGTSGDTYEQYV.

This clonotype was found a few times. The chain carries TRBV24-1 and TRBJ2-1, with TRBD2 identical over 7 bases. The CDR3 has 15 amino acids. J was trimmed by 3 bases and V by 7 bases; bases with no gene match: 8. Germline lookup yields CDR1 KGHDR and CDR2 SFDVKD. The CDR3: CATSPGLSDYNEQFF. Written as DNA, the CDR3 is TGTGCCACCAGCCCGGGACTAAGTGACTACAATGAGCAGTTCTTC.

This chain joins TRBV6-2 or TRBV6-3 and TRBJ2-5, with D perhaps given as TRBD1 or TRBD2 (5 bases each). The V end lost 7 bases, the J end lost 5 bases, and 17 bases lay between the germline ends. CDR3 length equals 14 residues. Germline lookup yields CDR1 MNHEY and CDR2 SVGEGT. The DNA for the CDR3 is TGTGCCAGCACCCTAATTTGGGGGTGGGAGACCCAGTACTTC. It yields the protein CASTLIWGWETQYF.

The chain carries TRBV7-2 and TRBJ2-3; TRBD2 matches at 10 bases. CDR3 length: 15 residues. Trimming took 1 base from V and 4 from J; bases not matched to a gene: 2. Germline V lookup: CDR1 SGHTA, CDR2 FQGNSA. CDR3 residues: CASSLGLAGADTQYF. In nucleotides, the CDR3 is TGTGCCAGCAGCTTAGGGCTAGCGGGGGCAGATACGCAGTATTTT.

V and J are TRBV12-3 or TRBV12-4 and TRBJ2-5; 10 nucleotides line up with TRBD1. This CDR3 has 15 residues. Unmatched junction bases numbered 11, after V lost 6 bases and J lost 7 bases. This CDR3 is CASSSRDRGSGTQYF. CDR3 DNA sequence: TGTGCCAGCAGCTCCCGGGACAGGGGTTCGGGGACCCAGTACTTC.

V gene TRBV15 combines with J gene TRBJ2-4, with 8 bases that match TRBD1. This CDR3 is 14 amino acids long. Unmatched junction bases numbered 4, after V lost 6 bases and J lost 3 bases. In germline, CDR1 is LNHNV, CDR2 YYDKDF (reference sequence). CDR3 residues: CATRTGDGKNIQYF. The CDR3 nucleotides read TGTGCCACCAGGACAGGGGATGGCAAAAACATTCAGTACTTC. The entire variable domain, with the rest obtained from reference TRBV15 and TRBJ2-4, is as follows: DAMVIQNPRYQVTQFGKPVTLSCSQTLNHNVMYWYQQKSSQAPKLLFHYYDKDFNNEADTPDNFQSRRPNTSFCFLDIRSPGLGDTAMYLCATRTGDGKNIQYFGAGTRLSVL.

In its sample, this clonotype was seen a few times. V is TRBV20-1 and J is TRBJ2-1; 14 bases agree with TRBD2. Germline values: CDR1 DFQATT, CDR2 SNEGSKA (reference sequence). The CDR3 is 17 amino acids. The trim removed 0 bases at V and 16 bases at J, leaving 17 bases unmatched. The chain's CDR3 is CSARDRGLAGAPNELFF. CDR3 bases: TGCAGTGCTAGAGATAGGGGACTAGCGGGGGCCCCCAATGAGCTTTTCTTC.

In its sample, this clonotype was seen a few times. The chain combines TRBV7-8 with TRBJ2-2; D call uncertain. The CDR3 runs 12 residues. Germline V CDR1 and CDR2: SGHVS, FQNEAQ. V was trimmed by 5 bases and J by 1 base, leaving 2 bases between them. The CDR3 is CASSMNTGELFF. CDR3 nucleotide sequence: TGTGCCAGCAGCATGAACACCGGGGAGCTGTTTTTT. The full variable domain, its missing parts supplied by reference TRBV7-8 and TRBJ2-2, is GAGVSQSPRYKVAKRGQDVALRCDPISGHVSLFWYQQALGQGPEFLTYFQNEAQLDKSGLPSDRFFAERPEGSVSTLKIQRTQQEDSAVYLCASSMNTGELFFGEGSRLTVL.

This clonotype was found many times. J is TRBJ2-1 and V is TRBV20-1; 10 bases line up with TRBD2. Looked up from germline, CDR1 is DFQATT and CDR2 is SNEGSKA (reference sequence). This CDR3 spans 20 amino acids. The trim removed 3 bases at V and 0 bases at J, leaving 17 bases unmatched. CDR3 residues: CSASTGELAGILFSYNEQFF. In DNA form, the CDR3 reads TGCAGTGCTAGCACTGGGGAACTAGCGGGGATACTTTTCTCCTACAATGAGCAGTTCTTC.

This clonotype was detected a few times. The chain uses TRBV4-2 and TRBJ1-2; D is undetermined. CDR1 is LGHNA and CDR2 is YNFKEQ in the germline V gene. V lost 2 bases, J lost 4 bases, and 8 bases lay in between. The CDR3 covers 13 residues. This CDR3 is CASSQSTGYGYTF. Written as DNA, the CDR3 is TGTGCCAGCAGCCAATCGACCGGCTATGGCTACACCTTC.

This chain connects TRBV19 to TRBJ2-1; D unclear. The V and J ends lost 3 bases and 0 bases respectively, with 6 bases between them. This CDR3 is built from 14 residues. The germline CDR1 and CDR2 sequences are LNHDA and SQIVND (reference sequence). The CDR3 coding sequence is TGTGCCAGTAGTATTGTGAGCTCCTACAATGAGCAGTTCTTC. Translated: CASSIVSSYNEQFF.

This clonotype was observed a handful of times. V and J are TRBV11-2 and TRBJ2-7, with D possibly TRBD1 on 6 matching bases. Looked up from germline, CDR1 is SGHAT and CDR2 is FQNNGV. The V end was cut by 1 base, the J end by 4 bases, with 14 bases between. The length of the CDR3 is 15 residues. CDR3 sequence: CASSLGGQGKYEQYF. The CDR3 DNA follows: TGTGCCAGCAGCTTAGGCGGGCAGGGGAAGTACGAGCAGTACTTC.

There are a few counts of this clonotype. This rearrangement joins TRBV6-2 or TRBV6-3 to TRBJ1-1, with D possibly matching TRBD1 (6 bases). Trimming pared 2 bases from V and 0 bases from J, leaving 19 bases between. Looked up from germline, CDR1 is MNHEY and CDR2 is SVGEGT. This CDR3 has 18 amino acids. The CDR3 DNA is TGTGCCAGCAGTTACGAGACTGTCCAGGGGATTGTGAACACTGAAGCTTTCTTT. Its translation is CASSYETVQGIVNTEAFF.